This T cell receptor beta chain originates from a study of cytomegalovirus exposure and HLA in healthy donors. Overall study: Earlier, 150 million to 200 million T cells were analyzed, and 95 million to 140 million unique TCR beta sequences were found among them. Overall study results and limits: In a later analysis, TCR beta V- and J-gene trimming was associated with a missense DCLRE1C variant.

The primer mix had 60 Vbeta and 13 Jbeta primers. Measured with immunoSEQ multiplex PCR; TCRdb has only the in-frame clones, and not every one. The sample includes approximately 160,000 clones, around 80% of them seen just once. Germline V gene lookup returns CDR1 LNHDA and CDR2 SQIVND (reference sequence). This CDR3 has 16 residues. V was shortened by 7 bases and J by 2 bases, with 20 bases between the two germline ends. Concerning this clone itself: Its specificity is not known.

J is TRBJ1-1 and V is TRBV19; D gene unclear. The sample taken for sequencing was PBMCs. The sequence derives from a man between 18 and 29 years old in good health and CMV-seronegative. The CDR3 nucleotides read TGTGCCAGTACGAGGGCAGATCATGCTCCCAACACTGAAGCTTTCTTT. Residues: CASTRADHAPNTEAFF.